These 21 T cell receptor beta chains were all obtained from the same sample, sequenced in a study of blood T cell repertoires in COVID-19. Assay used: immunoSEQ multiplex PCR; TCRdb lists only in-frame clones, some missing. The repertoire consists of about 290,000 clones, with around 90% occurring once and the leading ten covering 0.94%. The sample consisted of peripheral blood. The receptors were gathered from a woman in her thirties or forties who had recovered from COVID-19.

This sequence joins TRBV9 and TRBJ1-3, with unresolved D. There are 15 residues in the CDR3. CDR1 SGDLS and CDR2 YYNGEE come from the germline V gene. The V gene lost 0 bases and the J gene lost 0 bases, with 7 bases spanning the gap. The CDR3 nucleotides read TGTGCCAGCAGCGTAGACGGAGGCTCTGGAAACACCATATATTTT. Its translation is CASSVDGGSGNTIYF.

This clone has more than one count but fewer than ten. The chain carries TRBV13 and TRBJ1-1; no firm D call. This CDR3 has 15 residues. The ends were cut back, 1 base at V and 0 bases at J, with 9 bases in the middle. Germline V gives CDR1 PRHDT, CDR2 FYEKMQ (reference sequence). The CDR3 bases are TGTGCCAGCAGCTTAGCGTCCAGTATGAACACTGAAGCTTTCTTT. Translated: CASSLASSMNTEAFF. The full variable domain, its missing parts supplied by reference TRBV13 and TRBJ1-1, is AAGVIQSPRHLIKEKRETATLKCYPIPRHDTVYWYQQGPGQDPQFLISFYEKMQSDKGSIPDRFSAQQFSDYHSELNMSSLELGDSALYFCASSLASSMNTEAFFGQGTRLTVV.

The chain has TRBV19 and TRBJ1-2; 10 nucleotides match TRBD1. The trim removed 4 bases at V and 2 bases at J, leaving 4 bases unmatched. Germline values: CDR1 LNHDA, CDR2 SQIVND (reference sequence). The CDR3 has 15 residues. As DNA, the CDR3 is TGTGCCAGTAGTAGGGACAGGGGTCGAAACTATGGCTACACCTTC. Its translation: CASSRDRGRNYGYTF.

The chain carries TRBV18 and TRBJ2-1, with 8 bases lining up with TRBD2. CDR1 KGHSH and CDR2 LQKENI come from the germline V gene. V shed 6 bases, J shed 6 bases, and the junction held 4 bases outside the gene matches. CDR3 length equals 13 residues. The CDR3 loop is CASSPGTSNEQFF. DNA of the CDR3: TGTGCCAGCTCGCCCGGGACTAGCAATGAGCAGTTCTTC. Complete variable domain (other parts from reference TRBV18 and TRBJ2-1): NAGVMQNPRHLVRRRGQEARLRCSPMKGHSHVYWYRQLPEEGLKFMVYLQKENIIDESGMPKERFSAEFPKEGPSILRIQQVVRGDSAAYFCASSPGTSNEQFFGPGTRLTVL.

The V and J genes are TRBV25-1 and TRBJ2-3; D is perhaps TRBD1 (5 bases). The CDR3 covers 13 residues. The germline gives CDR1 MGHDK, CDR2 SYGVNS. V lost 7 bases to trimming and J lost 1 base, with 9 bases between them. This CDR3 is CASNWGGTDTQYF. The CDR3 DNA sequence: TGTGCCAGCAATTGGGGCGGCACAGATACGCAGTATTTT.

This sequence joins TRBV10-2 and TRBJ2-5, with 7 bases that match TRBD2. Germline loops: CDR1 WSHSY, CDR2 SAAADI. This CDR3 is 14 amino acids long. V gave up 5 bases and J gave up 4 bases; unmatched junction bases: 7. The CDR3 DNA reads TGCGCCAGCAGTAAAATAGCGGGTTCAGAGACCCAGTACTTC. The encoded protein is CASSKIAGSETQYF.

The V call is TRBV27, the J call TRBJ1-2; a weak D match, TRBD1 (5 bases). CDR1 and CDR2 from the germline V gene are MNHEY and SMNVEV (reference sequence). The CDR3 runs 13 residues. The V end lost 8 bases, the J end lost 2 bases, and 12 bases lay between the germline ends. The CDR3 sequence is CASGGTVNYGYTF. DNA of the CDR3: TGTGCCAGCGGGGGGACGGTGAACTATGGCTACACCTTC.

The V and J genes are TRBV18 and TRBJ1-6; maybe TRBD1 (6 bases). Looked up from germline, CDR1 is KGHSH and CDR2 is LQKENI. Deletions cut 3 bases from V and 7 bases from J, with 19 bases between. This CDR3 spans 17 amino acids. For the CDR3, the DNA is TGTGCCAGCTCACCGCTACAGGGTGGGAATGGAAATTCACCCCTCCACTTT. It translates to CASSPLQGGNGNSPLHF.

This chain links TRBV18 with TRBJ2-7, with 8 positions matching TRBD2. This CDR3 region has 15 residues. Looked up from germline, CDR1 is KGHSH and CDR2 is LQKENI. After removal of 1 base from V and 2 bases from J, the junction contained 4 bases not matched to a gene. CDR3 nucleotides: TGTGCCAGCTCACCACTAGCGGGAATCCCCTACGAGCAGTACTTC. It translates to CASSPLAGIPYEQYF.

This clone turned up a few times. V and J are TRBV19 and TRBJ2-7, with 9 bases identical to TRBD1. Trimming at V came to 4 bases and at J to 2 bases, leaving 9 bases not matched to a gene. This CDR3 has 16 amino acids. Germline CDR1 LNHDA, CDR2 SQIVND (reference sequence). CDR3 sequence: CASSRGLGQGPYEQYF. CDR3 nucleotide sequence: TGTGCCAGTAGTAGGGGATTGGGACAGGGTCCCTACGAGCAGTACTTC.

The rearrangement joins TRBV28 to TRBJ2-3, with D possibly matching TRBD1 (6 bases). V gave up 3 bases and J gave up 3 bases, with 10 bases separating them. Germline loops: CDR1 MDHEN, CDR2 SYDVKM. This CDR3 is 14 amino acids long. CDR3 nucleotide sequence: TGTGCCAGCAGTTTCAGGGGCAGAACAGATACGCAGTATTTT. Its protein product is CASSFRGRTDTQYF.

The chain has TRBV3-1 (or the pseudogene TRBV3-2) and TRBJ2-5; 9 bases are a match to TRBD2. J lost 11 bases, V lost 3 bases, and 16 bases had no gene match. The CDR3 sequence is 16 residues long. Germline V gene lookup returns CDR1 LGHDT and CDR2 YNNKEL (reference sequence). The CDR3 bases are TGTGCCAGCAGCCACAGCCGGACAGATAGCGGGAGCCTGCAGTACTTC. Translated: CASSHSRTDSGSLQYF.

This chain uses TRBV4-2 with TRBJ1-3, with D possibly TRBD1 on 6 matching bases. V was trimmed by 0 bases and J by 4 bases, leaving 16 bases between them. This CDR3 has 17 amino acids. Germline CDR1 is LGHNA and CDR2 is YNFKEQ. CDR3 nucleotide sequence: TGTGCCAGCAGCCAAGATGAACAGGGCGCTCGGGGAAACACCATATATTTT. It codes for CASSQDEQGARGNTIYF.

This sequence joins TRBV7-2 and TRBJ2-1; D remains unclear. The CDR3 consists of 16 residues. Germline CDR1 and CDR2: SGHTA and FQGNSA. Between the trimmed V and J ends, which lost 3 bases and 2 bases, there was a span of 14 bases. CDR3 coding DNA: TGTGCCAGCAGCTTCATCGGCCTAGACCCCTACAATGAGCAGTTCTTC. This sequence encodes CASSFIGLDPYNEQFF. Variable domain in full (rest from reference TRBV7-2 and TRBJ2-1): GAGVSQSPSNKVTEKGKDVELRCDPISGHTALYWYRQSLGQGLEFLIYFQGNSAPDKSGLPSDRFSAERTGGSVSTLTIQRTQQEDSAVYLCASSFIGLDPYNEQFFGPGTRLTVL.

The chain combines TRBV27 with TRBJ2-2, with D possibly TRBD2 on 6 matching bases. This CDR3 region has 16 residues. Germline V gene data show CDR1 as MNHEY and CDR2 as SMNVEV (reference sequence). Trimming pared 6 bases from V and 5 bases from J, leaving 19 bases between. CDR3 coding DNA: TGTGCCAGCAGCAGGGACTGGCGGGAAGGTACCGGGGAGCTGTTTTTT. Protein sequence: CASSRDWREGTGELFF.

The J gene is TRBJ2-7, the V gene TRBV30, with D tentatively TRBD1 (6 bases). Germline V gene data show CDR1 as GTSNPN and CDR2 as SVGIG (reference sequence). The CDR3 sequence is 14 residues long. V was clipped by 4 bases and J by 6 bases, with 19 bases between them. CDR3 sequence reads: CAWTLPGQASEQYF. CDR3 in DNA: TGTGCCTGGACCCTGCCGGGACAAGCTAGCGAGCAGTACTTC.

This clone was detected only once. The chain recombines TRBV27 with TRBJ2-1; 7 bases are shared with TRBD1. The germline CDR1 and CDR2 sequences are MNHEY and SMNVEV (reference sequence). The CDR3 loop spans 16 amino acids. Unmatched junction bases numbered 3, after V lost 1 base and J lost 0 bases. The CDR3 reads CASSLWTGSSYNEQFF. The CDR3 DNA is TGTGCCAGCAGTTTATGGACAGGTAGCTCCTACAATGAGCAGTTCTTC.

This chain joins TRBV6-2 or TRBV6-3 and TRBJ2-7, with no clear D. Per the germline V gene, CDR1 is MNHEY and CDR2 is SVGEGT. V was clipped by 2 bases and J by 1 base, with 9 bases between them. The CDR3 runs to 14 residues. CDR3 sequence: CASSYLDGSYEQYF. The CDR3 region has the DNA TGTGCCAGCAGTTACCTTGACGGGTCCTACGAGCAGTACTTC.

The chain has TRBV29-1 and TRBJ1-4, with TRBD1 identical over 8 bases. V gave up 4 bases and J gave up 8 bases; unmatched junction bases: 9. CDR3 length equals 14 residues. Germline V lookup: CDR1 SQVTM, CDR2 ANQGSEA. CDR3 loop: CSVVPGQAQEKLFF. CDR3 nucleotide sequence: TGCAGCGTTGTGCCGGGACAGGCACAAGAAAAACTGTTTTTT.

The chain couples TRBV29-1 to TRBJ1-4; 9 bases are shared with TRBD1. Trimming took 3 bases from V and 10 from J; bases not matched to a gene: 24. The CDR3 loop spans 19 amino acids. Germline-derived CDR1 and CDR2 are SQVTM and ANQGSEA. Here the CDR3 reads CSVESPTGGRQGSLVKLFF. CDR3 in DNA: TGCAGCGTTGAGTCCCCGACAGGGGGAAGGCAGGGAAGCCTCGTAAAACTGTTTTTT.

V and J are TRBV3-1 (or the pseudogene TRBV3-2) and TRBJ1-2, with a possible D match to TRBD1 (5 bases). The CDR3 extends over 15 amino acids. Germline V gene data show CDR1 as LGHDT and CDR2 as YNNKEL (reference sequence). V was pared by 2 bases and J by 2 bases, with 12 bases between. The CDR3 loop reads CASSQMGLLNYGYTF. CDR3 DNA sequence: TGTGCCAGCAGCCAAATGGGACTGCTGAACTATGGCTACACCTTC.